This entry describes one T cell receptor beta chain. The data belong to a study of cytomegalovirus exposure and HLA in healthy donors. The primer mix had 60 Vbeta and 13 Jbeta primers. Using immunoSEQ multiplex PCR, the repertoire was profiled, and TCRdb retains in-frame clones only, with some absent. Altogether 80,000 to 100,000 clones are present, around 77% being singletons, with the ten largest covering 3% to 3.5%. The receptor comes from a man between 35 and 55 years old in good health and CMV-seronegative. The specimen sequenced was PBMCs.

The CDR3 DNA reads TGCGCCAGCAGCCAAGATCAGGGATTCGGCGGGAATACGCAGTATTTT. It codes for CASSQDQGFGGNTQYF. V gene TRBV4-1 combines with J gene TRBJ2-3; a weak D match, TRBD2 (6 bases). The CDR3 runs to 16 residues. V lost 0 bases to trimming and J lost 7 bases, with 17 bases between them. In germline, CDR1 is MGHRA, CDR2 YSYEKL.